Listed below are T cell receptor beta chains from one sample, sequenced in a study of cytomegalovirus exposure and HLA in healthy donors. The table came from immunoSEQ multiplex PCR; TCRdb's copy has only in-frame clones and leaves some out. Altogether 120,000 or so clones are present, about four fifths being singletons, with the ten largest covering approximately 1%. The material sequenced was PBMCs. These receptors all come from a human donor in good health. The conserved cysteine and the conserved F or W are not part of the CDR3 here. Each record gives: J gene, V gene, CDR3 protein.

j_call: -; v_call: TRBV5-6; cdr3_aa: ASSLGGEGYEQY
j_call: TRBJ1-6; v_call: TRBV9; cdr3_aa: ASSVGDRIRSYNSPLH
j_call: TRBJ2-2; v_call: TRBV2; cdr3_aa: ASSESGGLTGELF
j_call: TRBJ2-2; v_call: TRBV6-1; cdr3_aa: ASSEAGGPTGELF
j_call: TRBJ1-1; v_call: TRBV2; cdr3_aa: ATDGGTEAF
j_call: TRBJ1-3; v_call: TRBV5-8; cdr3_aa: ASSLYGSGNTIY
j_call: TRBJ1-2; v_call: TRBV7-9; cdr3_aa: ASNRGSGYYGYT
j_call: TRBJ1-3; v_call: TRBV5-6; cdr3_aa: ASSFARTGVGNTIY
j_call: -; v_call: TRBV28; cdr3_aa: ASREGAAYEQY
j_call: TRBJ2-2; v_call: TRBV19; cdr3_aa: ASRGTVAGELF
j_call: TRBJ2-7; v_call: TRBV5-1; cdr3_aa: ASSLNTGPYEQY
j_call: TRBJ2-7; v_call: TRBV7-2; cdr3_aa: ASRVGQGGPYEQY
j_call: TRBJ2-7; v_call: TRBV6-6; cdr3_aa: ASSLLAGGTYEQY
j_call: TRBJ1-1; v_call: TRBV6-5; cdr3_aa: ASNRGGSNTEAF
j_call: TRBJ2-5; v_call: TRBV7-3; cdr3_aa: ASSLNSGETQY
j_call: TRBJ1-2; v_call: TRBV5-1; cdr3_aa: ASSLGQTDRFFGYT
j_call: TRBJ1-5; v_call: TRBV4-1; cdr3_aa: ASSQDDRDGSNQPQH
j_call: TRBJ1-4; v_call: TRBV5-4; cdr3_aa: ASSSSDPPRNEKLF
j_call: TRBJ2-1; v_call: TRBV6-5; cdr3_aa: ASSLSGHPNEQF